A selection of T cell receptor beta chains follows, all from one sample in a study of cytomegalovirus exposure and HLA in healthy donors. Only in-frame clones appear in the TCRdb table, and some are missing; sequencing was by immunoSEQ multiplex PCR. The sample includes some 200,000 clones, 90% to 95% of them seen just once. The sample consisted of PBMCs. The receptor source for this set is a woman under 30 in good health and CMV-seronegative. CDR3s include the opening cysteine and the closing phenylalanine or tryptophan. D genes are given only for firm matches. A clone size is listed for some rows: how often the clone was seen (once, few, many), or a class if it is expanded.

v_gene	abundance	d_gene	j_gene	CDR3aa	CDR3nt
TRBV9	-	TRBD2	TRBJ2-5	CASSVGGRLAGYQETQYF	TGTGCCAGCAGCGTAGGGGGGAGGTTAGCGGGGTACCAAGAGACCCAGTACTTC
TRBV28	-	-	TRBJ1-6	CASGPPGSGSPLHF	TGTGCCAGCGGCCCTCCGGGGAGTGGTTCACCCCTCCACTTT
TRBV19	-	-	TRBJ1-3	CASRFGSGSTIYF	TGTGCCAGTAGGTTCGGATCAGGTAGCACCATATATTTT
TRBV5-1	-	-	TRBJ1-1	CASSLDMNTEAFF	TGCGCCAGCAGCTTGGACATGAACACTGAAGCTTTCTTT
TRBV30	-	TRBD2	TRBJ2-1	CAWSVISGSGWTEQFF	TGTGCCTGGAGTGTAATTAGCGGGAGTGGATGGACCGAGCAGTTCTTC
TRBV7-8	-	-	TRBJ2-6	CASSLSHSGANVLTF	TGTGCCAGCAGCTTATCCCACTCTGGGGCCAACGTCCTGACTTTC
TRBV27	-	-	TRBJ1-1	CASSFKTAYTEAFF	TGTGCCAGCAGTTTCAAGACAGCTTACACTGAAGCTTTCTTT
TRBV11-2	-	-	TRBJ2-5	CASSYLEETQYF	TGTGCCAGCAGCTACCTAGAGGAGACCCAGTACTTC
TRBV6-5	-	TRBD1	TRBJ1-2	CAAGGQSYGYTF	TGTGCCGCGGGGGGACAGAGTTATGGCTACACCTTC
TRBV28	-	-	TRBJ1-1	CASSLSHRVAFF	TGTGCCAGCAGTTTATCCCACAGGGTGGCTTTCTTT
TRBV4-2	-	TRBD2	TRBJ2-2	CASSQGSGGDFGELFF	TGTGCCAGCAGCCAAGGATCGGGGGGAGATTTCGGGGAGCTGTTTTTT
TRBV25-1	few	TRBD2	TRBJ2-3	CASTGTSGYTDTQYF	TGTGCCAGTACGGGGACTAGCGGTTACACAGATACGCAGTATTTT
TRBV11-2	-	TRBD1	TRBJ2-1	CASSLDRGIYEQFF	TGTGCCAGCAGCTTGGACAGGGGGATATATGAGCAGTTCTTC
TRBV7-9	-	-	TRBJ1-5	CASSLGVGIQPQHF	TGTGCCAGCAGCTTAGGTGTCGGGATTCAGCCCCAGCATTTT
TRBV18	-	-	TRBJ2-7	CASSADSYEQYF	TGTGCCAGCTCAGCAGACAGCTACGAGCAGTACTTC
TRBV14	-	-	TRBJ2-2	CASSQHSPNTGELFF	TGTGCCAGCAGCCAGCACAGCCCGAACACCGGGGAGCTGTTTTTT
TRBV12-5	-	TRBD2	TRBJ2-2	CASGAGQGLAVTRELFF	TGTGCTAGTGGTGCTGGCCAGGGACTAGCGGTCACTAGGGAGCTGTTTTTT
TRBV4-1	once	-	TRBJ2-1	CASSPYVSGETYNEQFF	TGCGCCAGCAGCCCATACGTCTCTGGAGAGACCTACAATGAGCAGTTCTTC
TRBV6-5	-	TRBD1	TRBJ1-5	CASSPGGWDQPQHF	TGTGCCAGCTCGCCAGGGGGTTGGGATCAGCCCCAGCATTTT
TRBV9	-	-	TRBJ2-5	CASSVEADGETQYF	TGTGCCAGCAGCGTAGAAGCGGATGGAGAGACCCAGTACTTC
TRBV18	once	TRBD1	TRBJ1-3	CASSPPGQIVNTIYF	TGTGCCAGCTCACCACCGGGACAGATCGTGAACACCATATATTTT
TRBV6-5	-	-	TRBJ2-1	CASSPGRGEQFF	TGTGCCAGCAGCCCGGGGCGGGGTGAGCAGTTCTTC
TRBV5-4	-	TRBD1	TRBJ2-2	CASSLRDRNTGELFF	TGTGCCAGCAGCTTGCGGGACAGGAACACCGGGGAGCTGTTTTTT
TRBV11-2	-	-	TRBJ1-5	CASSLSGKGQPQHF	TGTGCCAGCAGCTTATCAGGGAAAGGTCAGCCCCAGCATTTT
TRBV19	-	-	TRBJ1-1	CASRPRTAQNTEAFF	TGTGCCAGTAGGCCCCGGACAGCTCAGAACACTGAAGCTTTCTTT
TRBV13	-	TRBD2	TRBJ2-2	CASSPQTSGRSWELFF	TGTGCCAGCAGCCCCCAGACTAGCGGGAGGAGTTGGGAGCTGTTTTTT
TRBV28	-	-	TRBJ2-1	CAARNPFRTVTNEQFF	TGTGCCGCTAGGAATCCCTTCCGGACAGTAACCAATGAGCAGTTCTTC
TRBV5-4	-	TRBD1	TRBJ2-2	CASSLEGATGELFF	TGTGCCAGCAGCTTGGAGGGGGCGACCGGGGAGCTGTTTTTT
TRBV6-1	-	TRBD2	TRBJ2-1	CASSEEAGDIYNEQFF	TGTGCCAGCAGTGAAGAAGCGGGAGACATCTACAATGAGCAGTTCTTC
TRBV5-6	-	TRBD1	TRBJ2-7	CASSLGGGSSYEQYF	TGTGCCAGCAGCTTGGGAGGGGGCAGTTCCTACGAGCAGTACTTC
TRBV27	-	TRBD1	TRBJ2-6	CASSLSPSLGQVISGANVLTF	TGTGCCAGCAGTTTATCTCCCTCCCTCGGACAGGTGATCTCTGGGGCCAACGTCCTGACTTTC
TRBV18	-	-	TRBJ1-2	CASSPPDSYGYTF	TGTGCCAGCTCACCACCGGACAGCTATGGCTACACCTTC
TRBV7-9	-	-	TRBJ2-1	CASSPRGGRGYNEQFF	TGTGCCAGCAGCCCCCGAGGGGGTAGGGGCTACAATGAGCAGTTCTTC
TRBV7-9	-	TRBD2	TRBJ2-1	CASSLGVTSGAYNEQFF	TGTGCCAGCAGCTTGGGGGTGACTAGCGGAGCCTACAATGAGCAGTTCTTC
TRBV7-9	-	TRBD1	TRBJ2-7	CASSSDRGRREQYF	TGTGCCAGCAGCTCGGACAGGGGAAGGAGGGAGCAGTACTTC
TRBV7-6	-	TRBD1	TRBJ2-2	CASSHRGTGVGELFF	TGTGCCAGCAGCCATAGAGGGACAGGCGTCGGGGAGCTGTTTTTT
TRBV9	-	TRBD2	TRBJ2-1	CASSVLAGGPNEQFF	TGTGCCAGCAGCGTACTAGCGGGAGGGCCGAATGAGCAGTTCTTC
TRBV28	-	TRBD2	TRBJ2-1	CASSFILAGGPRLNEQFF	TGTGCCAGCAGTTTTATACTAGCGGGAGGGCCAAGGTTGAATGAGCAGTTCTTC
TRBV5-8	once	TRBD2	TRBJ2-7	CASSLVPGLAVAYEQYF	TGTGCCAGCAGCTTGGTTCCGGGACTAGCGGTAGCCTACGAGCAGTACTTC
TRBV4-1	-	-	TRBJ2-3	CASSQTGGVGTDTQYF	TGCGCCAGCAGCCAAACAGGTGGAGTAGGCACAGATACGCAGTATTTT
TRBV19	many	-	TRBJ2-2	CASSIDGANTGELFF	TGTGCCAGTAGTATAGACGGAGCGAACACCGGGGAGCTGTTTTTT
TRBV28	-	-	TRBJ2-7	CASSHRGRVNEQYF	TGTGCCAGCAGTCACAGAGGCAGGGTAAACGAGCAGTACTTC
TRBV11-3	-	-	TRBJ1-3	CASSSDSRPGNTIYF	TGTGCCAGCAGCTCCGACAGCCGCCCTGGAAACACCATATATTTT
TRBV19	-	-	TRBJ2-1	CASSRPGGTSYNEQFF	TGTGCCAGTAGTAGGCCAGGGGGGACTTCCTACAATGAGCAGTTCTTC
TRBV28	-	TRBD2	TRBJ2-7	CASSPPGLATYEQYF	TGTGCCAGCAGTCCCCCGGGACTAGCGACCTACGAGCAGTACTTC